This T cell receptor beta chain was documented in a study of T cell repertoires in aging, cancer and after chemotherapy. CDR3 size: 16 residues. CDR1 is KGHSH and CDR2 is LQKENI in the germline V gene. The junction had 4 bases not matched to a gene; V was cut back by 0 bases and J by 0 bases. By sample fraction, this clonotype is medium-sized. A mixed TRB-A/B primer pool amplified rearranged TRB by multiplex touch-down PCR. TCRdb redid the calling of the multiplex PCR reads with MiXCR, one entry per CDR3 protein. The data show roughly 2,000 distinct CDR3 sequences, with 25% seen just once and 15% to 20% held by the top ten. TCR beta rearrangements were amplified from peripheral blood genomic DNA.

The genes are TRBV18 and TRBJ1-2; 7 positions agree with TRBD1. The TCR originated in a human donor with a solid tumor. The source material was blood. The CDR3 sequence: CASSPPMGQTNYGYTF. Written as DNA, the CDR3 is TGTGCCAGCTCACCACCGATGGGACAGACTAACTATGGCTACACCTTC. The variable domain in full, completed from reference TRBV18 and TRBJ1-2, reads NAGVMQNPRHLVRRRGQEARLRCSPMKGHSHVYWYRQLPEEGLKFMVYLQKENIIDESGMPKERFSAEFPKEGPSILRIQQVVRGDSAAYFCASSPPMGQTNYGYTFGSGTRLTVV.